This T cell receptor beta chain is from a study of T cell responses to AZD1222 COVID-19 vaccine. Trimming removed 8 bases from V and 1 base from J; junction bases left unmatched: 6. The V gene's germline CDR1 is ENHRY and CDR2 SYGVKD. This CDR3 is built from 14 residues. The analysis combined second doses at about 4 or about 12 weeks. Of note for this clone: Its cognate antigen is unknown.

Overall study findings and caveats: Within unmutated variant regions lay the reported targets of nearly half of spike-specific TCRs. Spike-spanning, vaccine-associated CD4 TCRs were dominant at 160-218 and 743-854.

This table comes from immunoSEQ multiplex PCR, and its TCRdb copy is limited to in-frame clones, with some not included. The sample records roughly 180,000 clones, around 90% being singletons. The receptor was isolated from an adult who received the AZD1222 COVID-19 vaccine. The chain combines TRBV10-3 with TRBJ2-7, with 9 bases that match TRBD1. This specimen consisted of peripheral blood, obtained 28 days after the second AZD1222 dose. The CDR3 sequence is CAIRRQGGSYEQYF. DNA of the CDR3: TGTGCCATCCGGAGACAGGGGGGATCCTACGAGCAGTACTTC.